This T cell receptor (beta chain) emerged from a study of shared clonotypes between healthy human individuals. CDR1 and CDR2 from the germline V gene are SGHTA and FQGNSA. Trimming removed 4 bases from V and 6 bases from J; junction bases left unmatched: 7. This CDR3 is built from 16 residues. Sequencing was performed with immunoSEQ multiplex PCR; in TCRdb, only in-frame clones are kept and a portion is missing. The profile shows 800,000 or so clones, approximately 96% of them singletons. CD45RO negativity and positive selection for CCR7 defined naive CD8 cells, a population that excluded terminally differentiated effector memory CD45RA+ cells.

The sequence was obtained from a man aged 25-45 years in good health. Sequencing used naive CD8+ T cells sorted from blood. The chain links TRBV7-2 to TRBJ2-2; TRBD2 matches 11 bases. CDR3 sequence: CASSSLAGGTAGELFF. CDR3 nucleotides: TGTGCCAGCAGCTCCCTAGCGGGAGGTACGGCCGGGGAGCTGTTTTTT.